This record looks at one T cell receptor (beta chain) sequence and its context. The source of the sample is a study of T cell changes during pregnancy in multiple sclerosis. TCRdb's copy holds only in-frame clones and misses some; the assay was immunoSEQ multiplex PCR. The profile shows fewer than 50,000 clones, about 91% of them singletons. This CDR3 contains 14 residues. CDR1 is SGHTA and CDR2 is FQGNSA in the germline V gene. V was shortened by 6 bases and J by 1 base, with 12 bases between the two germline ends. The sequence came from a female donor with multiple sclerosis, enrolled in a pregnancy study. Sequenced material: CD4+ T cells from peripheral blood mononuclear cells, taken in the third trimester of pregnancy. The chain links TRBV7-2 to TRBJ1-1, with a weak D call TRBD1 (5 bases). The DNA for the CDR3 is TGTGCCAGCAGGGACAAGGCGGCGAACACTGAAGCTTTCTTT. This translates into CASRDKAANTEAFF.